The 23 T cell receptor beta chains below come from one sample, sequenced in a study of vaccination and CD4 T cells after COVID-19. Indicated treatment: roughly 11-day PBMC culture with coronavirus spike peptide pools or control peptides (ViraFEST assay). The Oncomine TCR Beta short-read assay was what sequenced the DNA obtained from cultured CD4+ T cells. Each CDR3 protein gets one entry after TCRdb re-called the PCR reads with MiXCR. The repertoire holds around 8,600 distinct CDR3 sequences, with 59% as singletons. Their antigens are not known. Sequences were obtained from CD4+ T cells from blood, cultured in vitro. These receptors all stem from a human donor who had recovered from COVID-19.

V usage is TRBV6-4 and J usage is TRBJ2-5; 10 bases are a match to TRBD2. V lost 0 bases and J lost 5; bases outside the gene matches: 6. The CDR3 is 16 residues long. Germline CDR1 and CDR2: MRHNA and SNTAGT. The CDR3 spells CASSDSPSGSGETQYF. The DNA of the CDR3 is TGTGCCAGCAGTGACTCACCTAGCGGGAGTGGGGAGACCCAGTACTTC.

In nucleotides, the CDR3 is TGCAGTGCCAGCTTGGGGCAGCCCCAGCATTTT. Its translation is CSASLGQPQHF. The genes are TRBV20-1 and TRBJ1-5; D is uncertain. CDR1 DFQATT and CDR2 SNEGSKA come from the germline V gene (reference sequence). V lost 6 bases and J lost 7, with 10 bases in between. The CDR3 totals 11 residues.

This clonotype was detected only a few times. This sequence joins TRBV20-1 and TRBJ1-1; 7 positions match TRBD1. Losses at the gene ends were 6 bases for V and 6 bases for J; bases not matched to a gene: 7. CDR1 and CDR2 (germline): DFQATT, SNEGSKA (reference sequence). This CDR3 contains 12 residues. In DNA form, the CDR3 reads TGCAGTGCCAGGGGGGACAGACCTGAAGCTTTCTTT. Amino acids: CSARGDRPEAFF.

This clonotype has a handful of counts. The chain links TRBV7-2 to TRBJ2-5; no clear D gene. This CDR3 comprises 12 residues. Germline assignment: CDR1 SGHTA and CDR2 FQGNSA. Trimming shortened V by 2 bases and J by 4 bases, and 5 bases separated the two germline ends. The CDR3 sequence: CASSLPRETQYF. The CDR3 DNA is TGTGCCAGCAGCTTACCTCGAGAGACCCAGTACTTC.

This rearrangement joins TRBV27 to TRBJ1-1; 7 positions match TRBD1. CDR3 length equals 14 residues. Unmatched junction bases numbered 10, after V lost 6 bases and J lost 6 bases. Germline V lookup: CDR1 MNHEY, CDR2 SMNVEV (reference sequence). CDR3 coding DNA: TGTGCCAGCAGCCCCTACAGGGGTAATGCTGAAGCTTTCTTT. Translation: CASSPYRGNAEAFF.

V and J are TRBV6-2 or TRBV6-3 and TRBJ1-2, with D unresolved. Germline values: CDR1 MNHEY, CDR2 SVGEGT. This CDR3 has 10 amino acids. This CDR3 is CATFNYGYTF. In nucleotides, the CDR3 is TGTGCTACCTTTAACTATGGCTACACCTTC.

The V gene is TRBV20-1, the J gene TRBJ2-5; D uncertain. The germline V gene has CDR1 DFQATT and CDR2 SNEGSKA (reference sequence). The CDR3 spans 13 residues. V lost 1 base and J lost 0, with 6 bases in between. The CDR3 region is CSARVVNQETQYF. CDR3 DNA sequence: TGCAGTGCTAGAGTGGTAAACCAAGAGACCCAGTACTTC.

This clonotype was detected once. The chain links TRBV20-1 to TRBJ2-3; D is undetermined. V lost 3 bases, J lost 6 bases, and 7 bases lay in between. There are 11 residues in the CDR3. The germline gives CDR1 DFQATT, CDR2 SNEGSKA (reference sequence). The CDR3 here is CSASTVDTQYF. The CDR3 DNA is TGCAGTGCTAGCACGGTCGATACGCAGTATTTT.

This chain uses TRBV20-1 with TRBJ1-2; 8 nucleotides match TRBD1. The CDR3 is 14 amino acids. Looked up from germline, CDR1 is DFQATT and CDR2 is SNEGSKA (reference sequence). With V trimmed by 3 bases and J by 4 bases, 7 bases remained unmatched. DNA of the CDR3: TGCAGTGCTAGTACGAGGGACAGGACCTATGGCTACACCTTC. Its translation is CSASTRDRTYGYTF.

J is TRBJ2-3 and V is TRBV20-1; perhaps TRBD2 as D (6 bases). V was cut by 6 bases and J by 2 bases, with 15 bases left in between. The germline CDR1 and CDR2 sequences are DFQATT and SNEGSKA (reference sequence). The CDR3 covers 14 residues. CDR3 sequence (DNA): TGCAGTGCAACCTGGGGGGTCTCCACAGATACGCAGTATTTT. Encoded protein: CSATWGVSTDTQYF.

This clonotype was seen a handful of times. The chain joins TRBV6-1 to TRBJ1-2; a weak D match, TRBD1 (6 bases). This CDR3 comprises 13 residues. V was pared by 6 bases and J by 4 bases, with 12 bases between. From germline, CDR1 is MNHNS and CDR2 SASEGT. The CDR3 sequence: CASSSTGIYGYTF. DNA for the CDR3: TGTGCCAGCAGCTCCACAGGGATCTATGGCTACACCTTC.

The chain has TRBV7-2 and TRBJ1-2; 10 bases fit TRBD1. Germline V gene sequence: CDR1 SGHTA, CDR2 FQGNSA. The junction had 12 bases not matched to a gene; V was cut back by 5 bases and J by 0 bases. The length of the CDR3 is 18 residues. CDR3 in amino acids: CASSARDRGLTANYGYTF. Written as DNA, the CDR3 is TGTGCCAGCAGCGCCAGGGACAGGGGCCTTACAGCTAACTATGGCTACACCTTC.

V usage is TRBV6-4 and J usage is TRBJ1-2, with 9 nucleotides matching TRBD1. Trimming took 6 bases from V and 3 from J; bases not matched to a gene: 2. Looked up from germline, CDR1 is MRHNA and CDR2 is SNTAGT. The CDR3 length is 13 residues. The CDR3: CASRRTGDYGYTF. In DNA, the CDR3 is TGTGCCAGCAGACGGACAGGGGACTATGGCTACACCTTC.

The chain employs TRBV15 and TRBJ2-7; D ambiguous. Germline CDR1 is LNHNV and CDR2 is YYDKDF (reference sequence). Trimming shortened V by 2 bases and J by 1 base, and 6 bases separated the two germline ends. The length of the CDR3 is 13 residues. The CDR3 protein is CATSRQRSYEQYF. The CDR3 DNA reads TGTGCCACCAGCAGACAGCGTTCCTACGAGCAGTACTTC. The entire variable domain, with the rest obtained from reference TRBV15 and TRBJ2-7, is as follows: DAMVIQNPRYQVTQFGKPVTLSCSQTLNHNVMYWYQQKSSQAPKLLFHYYDKDFNNEADTPDNFQSRRPNTSFCFLDIRSPGLGDTAMYLCATSRQRSYEQYFGPGTRLTVT.

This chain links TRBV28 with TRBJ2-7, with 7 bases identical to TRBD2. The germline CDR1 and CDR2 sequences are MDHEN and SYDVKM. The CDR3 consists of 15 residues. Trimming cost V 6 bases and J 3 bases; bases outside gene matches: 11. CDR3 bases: TGTGCCAGCAGACTCGGGGGGAGACAGATCTACGAGCAGTACTTC. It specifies CASRLGGRQIYEQYF. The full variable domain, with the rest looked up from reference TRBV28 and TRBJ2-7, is DVKVTQSSRYLVKRTGEKVFLECVQDMDHENMFWYRQDPGLGLRLIYFSYDVKMKEKGDIPEGYSVSREKKERFSLILESASTNQTSMYLCASRLGGRQIYEQYFGPGTRLTVT.

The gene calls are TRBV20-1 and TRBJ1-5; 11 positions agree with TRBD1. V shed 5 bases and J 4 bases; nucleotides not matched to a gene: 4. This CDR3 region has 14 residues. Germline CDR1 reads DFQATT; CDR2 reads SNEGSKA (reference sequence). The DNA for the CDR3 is TGCAGTGCTTTTGGGGACAGGGGGAATCAGCCCCAGCATTTT. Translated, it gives CSAFGDRGNQPQHF.

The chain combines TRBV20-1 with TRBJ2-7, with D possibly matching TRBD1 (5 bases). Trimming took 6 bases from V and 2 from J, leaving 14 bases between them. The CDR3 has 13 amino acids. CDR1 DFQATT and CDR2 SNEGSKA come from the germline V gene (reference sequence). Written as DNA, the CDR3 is TGCAGTGCAGAGTCCTCGACAGCCTACGAGCAGTACTTC. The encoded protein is CSAESSTAYEQYF.

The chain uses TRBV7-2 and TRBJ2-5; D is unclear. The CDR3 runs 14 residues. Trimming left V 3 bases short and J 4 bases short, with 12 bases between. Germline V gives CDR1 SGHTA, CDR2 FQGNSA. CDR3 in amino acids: CASSLVAQGETQYF. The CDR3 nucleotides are TGTGCCAGCAGCTTGGTGGCACAAGGAGAGACCCAGTACTTC.

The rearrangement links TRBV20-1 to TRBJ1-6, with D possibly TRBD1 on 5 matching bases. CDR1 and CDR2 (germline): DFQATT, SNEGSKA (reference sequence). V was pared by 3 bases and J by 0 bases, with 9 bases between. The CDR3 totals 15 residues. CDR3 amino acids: CSARDTSSYNSPLHF. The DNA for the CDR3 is TGCAGTGCTAGGGACACCAGCTCCTATAATTCACCCCTCCACTTT.

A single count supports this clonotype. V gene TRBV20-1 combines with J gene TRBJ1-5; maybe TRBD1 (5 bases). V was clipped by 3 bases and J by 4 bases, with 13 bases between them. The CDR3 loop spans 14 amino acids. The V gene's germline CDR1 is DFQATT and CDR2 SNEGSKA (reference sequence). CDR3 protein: CSARKSGWNQPQHF. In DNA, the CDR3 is TGCAGTGCTAGGAAGTCAGGGTGGAATCAGCCCCAGCATTTT.

This chain's CDR3 is CASRQALAGSPLHF. The DNA for the CDR3 is TGTGCCAGCAGGCAGGCCTTGGCGGGTTCACCCCTCCACTTT. This chain joins TRBV28 and TRBJ1-6, with D unclear. CDR1 is MDHEN and CDR2 is SYDVKM in the germline V gene. This CDR3 is built from 14 residues. V lost 6 bases and J lost 9, with 15 bases in between.

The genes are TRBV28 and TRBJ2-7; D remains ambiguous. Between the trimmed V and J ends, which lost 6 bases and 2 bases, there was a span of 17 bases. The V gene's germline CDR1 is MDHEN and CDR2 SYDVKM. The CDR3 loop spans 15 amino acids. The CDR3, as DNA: TGTGCCAGCAGCCCCCTGGGTACTGGGCCCTACGAGCAGTACTTC. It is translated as CASSPLGTGPYEQYF.

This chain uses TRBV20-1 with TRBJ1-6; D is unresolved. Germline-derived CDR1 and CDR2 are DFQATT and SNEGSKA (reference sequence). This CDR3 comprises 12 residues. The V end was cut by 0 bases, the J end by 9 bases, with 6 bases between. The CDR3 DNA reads TGCAGTGCTAGAGATCTTAGTTCACCCCTCCACTTT. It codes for CSARDLSSPLHF.